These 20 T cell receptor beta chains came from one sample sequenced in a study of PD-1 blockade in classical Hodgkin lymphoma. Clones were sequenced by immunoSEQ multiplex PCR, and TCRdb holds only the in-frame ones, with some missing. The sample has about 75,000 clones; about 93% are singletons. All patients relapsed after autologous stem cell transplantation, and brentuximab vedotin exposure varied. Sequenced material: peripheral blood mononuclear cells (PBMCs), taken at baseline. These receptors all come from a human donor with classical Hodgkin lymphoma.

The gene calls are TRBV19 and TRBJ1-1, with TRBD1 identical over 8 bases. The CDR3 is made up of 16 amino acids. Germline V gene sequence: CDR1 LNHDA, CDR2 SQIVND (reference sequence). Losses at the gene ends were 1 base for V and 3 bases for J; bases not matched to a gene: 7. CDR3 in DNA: TGTGCCAGTAGTATAGGTGCAGGGGGCGCGGACACTGAAGCTTTCTTT. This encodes CASSIGAGGADTEAFF.

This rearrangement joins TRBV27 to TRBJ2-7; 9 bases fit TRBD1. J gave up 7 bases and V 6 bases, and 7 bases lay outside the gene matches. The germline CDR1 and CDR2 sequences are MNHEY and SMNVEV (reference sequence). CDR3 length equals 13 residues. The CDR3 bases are TGTGCCAGCAGCCCTTGGACAGGGGTTGAGCAGTACTTC. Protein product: CASSPWTGVEQYF.

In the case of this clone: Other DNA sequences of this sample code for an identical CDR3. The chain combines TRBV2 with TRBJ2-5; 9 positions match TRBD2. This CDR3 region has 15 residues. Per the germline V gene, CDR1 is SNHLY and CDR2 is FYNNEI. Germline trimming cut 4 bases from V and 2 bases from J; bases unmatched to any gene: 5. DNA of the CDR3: TGTGCCAGCAGTGGGGGTAGCGGGGGTCAAGAGACCCAGTACTTC. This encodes CASSGGSGGQETQYF.

The DNA of the CDR3 is TGTGCCAGCAGCGAGGGAACTAGCAGGACAGATACGCAGTATTTT. Translating gives CASSEGTSRTDTQYF. The chain links TRBV9 to TRBJ2-3; the D gene is possibly TRBD2 (6 bases). V was trimmed by 3 bases and J by 3 bases, leaving 14 bases between them. Germline CDR1 SGDLS, CDR2 YYNGEE. The CDR3 is made up of 15 amino acids.

In DNA, the CDR3 is TGCGCCACCGCCTCCAGGCTAGCGGGGGGCCACACGGGCACAGATACGCAGTATTTT. It specifies CATASRLAGGHTGTDTQYF. The V and J genes are TRBV10-1 and TRBJ2-3; the match to TRBD2 covers 11 bases. Germline CDR1 reads WNHNN; CDR2 reads SYGVQD (reference sequence). The V and J ends lost 10 bases and 1 base, in that order; junction bases with no gene match: 19. This CDR3 comprises 19 residues.

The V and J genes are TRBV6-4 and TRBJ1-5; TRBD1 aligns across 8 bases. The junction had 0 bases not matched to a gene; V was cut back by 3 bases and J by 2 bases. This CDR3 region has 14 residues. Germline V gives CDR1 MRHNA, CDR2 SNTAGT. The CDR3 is CASSETGGNQPQHF. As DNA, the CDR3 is TGTGCCAGCAGTGAGACAGGGGGCAATCAGCCCCAGCATTTT.

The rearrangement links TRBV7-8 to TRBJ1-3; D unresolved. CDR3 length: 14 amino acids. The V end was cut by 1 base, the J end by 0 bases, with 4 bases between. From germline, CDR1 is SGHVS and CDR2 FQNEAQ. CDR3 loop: CASSLGGSGNTIYF. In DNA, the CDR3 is TGTGCCAGCAGCTTAGGGGGCTCTGGAAACACCATATATTTT.

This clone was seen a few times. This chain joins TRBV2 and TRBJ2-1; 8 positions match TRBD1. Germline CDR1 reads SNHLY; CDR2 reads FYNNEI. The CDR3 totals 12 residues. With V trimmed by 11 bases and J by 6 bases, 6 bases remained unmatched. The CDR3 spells CASGTGINEQFF. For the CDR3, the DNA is TGTGCCTCAGGGACAGGCATCAATGAGCAGTTCTTC. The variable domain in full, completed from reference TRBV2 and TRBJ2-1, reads EPEVTQTPSHQVTQMGQEVILRCVPISNHLYFYWYRQILGQKVEFLVSFYNNEISEKSEIFDDQFSVERPDGSNFTLKIRSTKLEDSAMYFCASGTGINEQFFGPGTRLTVL.

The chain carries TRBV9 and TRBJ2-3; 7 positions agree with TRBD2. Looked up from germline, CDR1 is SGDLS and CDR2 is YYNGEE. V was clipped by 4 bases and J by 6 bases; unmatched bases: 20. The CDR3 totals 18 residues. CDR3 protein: CASSQDPWGGEGTDTQYF. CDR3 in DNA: TGTGCCAGCAGCCAAGATCCTTGGGGGGGAGAAGGTACCGATACGCAGTATTTT.

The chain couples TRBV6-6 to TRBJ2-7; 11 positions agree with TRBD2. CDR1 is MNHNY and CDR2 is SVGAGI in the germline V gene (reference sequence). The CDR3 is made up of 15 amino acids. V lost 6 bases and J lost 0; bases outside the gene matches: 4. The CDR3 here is CASSTGTSGSYEQYF. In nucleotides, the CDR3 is TGTGCCAGCAGCACCGGGACTAGCGGCTCCTACGAGCAGTACTTC.

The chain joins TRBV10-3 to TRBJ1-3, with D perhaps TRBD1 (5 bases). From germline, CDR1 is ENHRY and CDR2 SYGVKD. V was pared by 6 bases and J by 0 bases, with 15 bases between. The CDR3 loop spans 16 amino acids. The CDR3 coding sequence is TGTGCCATCAGCACCGGGACGTCCCTCTCTGGAAACACCATATATTTT. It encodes CAISTGTSLSGNTIYF.

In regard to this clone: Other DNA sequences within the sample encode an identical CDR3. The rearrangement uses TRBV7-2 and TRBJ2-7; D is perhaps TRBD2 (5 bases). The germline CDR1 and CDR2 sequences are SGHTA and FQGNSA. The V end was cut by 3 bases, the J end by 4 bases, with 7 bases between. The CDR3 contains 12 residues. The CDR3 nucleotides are TGTGCCAGCAGCTTTTCGGGGTACGAGCAGTACTTC. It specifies CASSFSGYEQYF.

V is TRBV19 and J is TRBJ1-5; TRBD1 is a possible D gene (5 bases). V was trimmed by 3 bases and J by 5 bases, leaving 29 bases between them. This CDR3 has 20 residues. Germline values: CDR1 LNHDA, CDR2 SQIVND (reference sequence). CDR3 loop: CASSIWRATGRGVLDQPQHF. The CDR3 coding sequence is TGTGCCAGTAGTATTTGGCGGGCGACGGGGAGGGGAGTGTTAGATCAGCCCCAGCATTTT.

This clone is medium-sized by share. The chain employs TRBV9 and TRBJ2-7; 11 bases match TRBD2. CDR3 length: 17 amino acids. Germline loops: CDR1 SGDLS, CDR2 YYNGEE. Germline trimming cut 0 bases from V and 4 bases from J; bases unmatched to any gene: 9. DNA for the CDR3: TGTGCCAGCAGCGTAGGTAGCGGGGGGGCAAGAATGTACGAGCAGTACTTC. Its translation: CASSVGSGGARMYEQYF.

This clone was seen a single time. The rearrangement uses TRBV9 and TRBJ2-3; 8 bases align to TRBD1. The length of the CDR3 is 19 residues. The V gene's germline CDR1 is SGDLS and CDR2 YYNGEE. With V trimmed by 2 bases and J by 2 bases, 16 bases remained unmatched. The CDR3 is CASSVHLTPGGSTTDTQYF. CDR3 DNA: TGTGCCAGCAGCGTTCACCTCACACCAGGGGGCTCTACCACAGATACGCAGTATTTT.

As DNA, the CDR3 is TGTGCCACCAGTGCGGGGGGCTCTGGAAACACCATATATTTT. Amino acid sequence: CATSAGGSGNTIYF. The chain uses TRBV15 and TRBJ1-3; a weak D match, TRBD1 (5 bases). Between the trimmed V and J ends, which lost 6 bases and 0 bases, there was a span of 9 bases. CDR1 is LNHNV, CDR2 YYDKDF, per germline (reference sequence). CDR3 length equals 14 residues.

In DNA form, the CDR3 reads TGTGCCAGCAGTTTAGACAGATTCCACACTGAAGCTTTCTTT. Its protein product is CASSLDRFHTEAFF. V gene TRBV27 combines with J gene TRBJ1-1; a possible D gene is TRBD1 (5 bases). V was cut by 2 bases and J by 3 bases, with 10 bases left in between. Germline V gene sequence: CDR1 MNHEY, CDR2 SMNVEV (reference sequence). CDR3 length: 14 residues.

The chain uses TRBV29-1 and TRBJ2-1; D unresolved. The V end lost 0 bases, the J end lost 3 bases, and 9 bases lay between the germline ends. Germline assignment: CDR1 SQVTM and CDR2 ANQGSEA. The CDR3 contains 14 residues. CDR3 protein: CSVEDLGYYNEQFF. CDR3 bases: TGCAGCGTTGAAGATTTGGGTTACTACAATGAGCAGTTCTTC.

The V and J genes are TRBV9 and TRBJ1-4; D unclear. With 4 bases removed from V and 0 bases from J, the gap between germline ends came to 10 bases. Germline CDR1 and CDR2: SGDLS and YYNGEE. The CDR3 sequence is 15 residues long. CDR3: CASSPSYATNEKLFF. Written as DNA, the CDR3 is TGTGCCAGCAGCCCGAGCTACGCAACTAATGAAAAACTGTTTTTT.

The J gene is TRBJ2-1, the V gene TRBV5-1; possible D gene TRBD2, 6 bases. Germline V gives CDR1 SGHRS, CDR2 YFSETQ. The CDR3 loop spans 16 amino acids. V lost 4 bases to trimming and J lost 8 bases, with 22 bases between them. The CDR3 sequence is CASSRDLVGLVDEQFF. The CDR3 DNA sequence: TGCGCCAGCAGCCGGGACTTAGTGGGCCTCGTGGATGAGCAGTTCTTC. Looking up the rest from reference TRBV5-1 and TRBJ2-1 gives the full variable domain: KAGVTQTPRYLIKTRGQQVTLSCSPISGHRSVSWYQQTPGQGLQFLFEYFSETQRNKGNFPGRFSGRQFSNSRSEMNVSTLELGDSALYLCASSRDLVGLVDEQFFGPGTRLTVL.